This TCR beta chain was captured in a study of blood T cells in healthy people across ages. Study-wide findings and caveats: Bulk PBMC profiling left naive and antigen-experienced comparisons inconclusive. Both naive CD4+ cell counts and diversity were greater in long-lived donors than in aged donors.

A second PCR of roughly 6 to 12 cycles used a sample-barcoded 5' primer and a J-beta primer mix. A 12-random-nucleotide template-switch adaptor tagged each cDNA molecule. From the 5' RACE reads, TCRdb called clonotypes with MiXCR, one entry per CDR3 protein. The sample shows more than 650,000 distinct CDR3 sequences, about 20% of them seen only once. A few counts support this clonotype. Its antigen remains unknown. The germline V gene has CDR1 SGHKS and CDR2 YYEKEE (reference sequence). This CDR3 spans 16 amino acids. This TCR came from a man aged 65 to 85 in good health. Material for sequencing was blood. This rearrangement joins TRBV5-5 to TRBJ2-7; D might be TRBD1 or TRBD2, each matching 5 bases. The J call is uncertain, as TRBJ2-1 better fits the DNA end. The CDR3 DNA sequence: TGTGCCAGCAGCTTATTGATGGGGGAATTCAGCAATGAGCAGTTCTTC. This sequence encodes CASSLLMGEFSNEQFF.